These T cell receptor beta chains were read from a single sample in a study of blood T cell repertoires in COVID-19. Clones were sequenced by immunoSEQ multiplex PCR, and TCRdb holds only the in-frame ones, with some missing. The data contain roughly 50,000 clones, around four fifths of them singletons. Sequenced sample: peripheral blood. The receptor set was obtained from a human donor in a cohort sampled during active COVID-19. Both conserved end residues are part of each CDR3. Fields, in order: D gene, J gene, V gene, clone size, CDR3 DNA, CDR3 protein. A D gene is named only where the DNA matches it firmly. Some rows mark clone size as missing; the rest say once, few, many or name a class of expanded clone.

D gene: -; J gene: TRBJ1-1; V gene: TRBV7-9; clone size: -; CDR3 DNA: TGTGCCAGCAGCCCGGAAGGGGGCACTGAAGCTTTCTTT; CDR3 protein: CASSPEGGTEAFF
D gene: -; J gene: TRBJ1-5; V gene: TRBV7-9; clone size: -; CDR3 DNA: TGTGCCAGCAGCTTAGTGGGAGGGAATCAGCCCCAGCATTTT; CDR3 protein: CASSLVGGNQPQHF
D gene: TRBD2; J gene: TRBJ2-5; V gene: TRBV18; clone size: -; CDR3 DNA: TGTGCCAGCTCACCGATTAGGTCTAGCGGGGGACAAGAGACCCAGTACTTC; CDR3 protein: CASSPIRSSGGQETQYF
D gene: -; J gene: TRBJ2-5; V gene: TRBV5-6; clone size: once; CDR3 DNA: TGTGCCAGCAGCCCAACAGGACAAGAGACCCAGTACTTC; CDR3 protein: CASSPTGQETQYF
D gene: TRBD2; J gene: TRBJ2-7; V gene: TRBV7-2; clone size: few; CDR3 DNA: TGTGCCAGCAGCAATAGCGGGGGGGAACTGGGCGAGCAGTACTTC; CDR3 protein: CASSNSGGELGEQYF
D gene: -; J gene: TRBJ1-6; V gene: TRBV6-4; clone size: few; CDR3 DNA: TGTGCCAGCAGCCGTGACTCAAGTCCTAATTCACCCCTCCACTTT; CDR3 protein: CASSRDSSPNSPLHF
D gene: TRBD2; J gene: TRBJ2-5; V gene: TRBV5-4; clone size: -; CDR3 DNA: TGTGCCAGCAGCCTCCGACTAGCGGGGGCCGGGGAGACCCAGTACTTC; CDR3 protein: CASSLRLAGAGETQYF
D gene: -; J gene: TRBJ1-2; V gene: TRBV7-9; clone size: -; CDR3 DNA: TGTGCCAGCAGCCCGAGGGGCGGGAACGGGTACACCTTC; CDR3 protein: CASSPRGGNGYTF
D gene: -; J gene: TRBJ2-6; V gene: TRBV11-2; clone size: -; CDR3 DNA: TGTGCCAGCAGGGAAGTGATTGAGGGCAACGTCCTGACTTTC; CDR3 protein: CASREVIEGNVLTF
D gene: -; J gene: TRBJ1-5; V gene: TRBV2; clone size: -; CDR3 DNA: TGTGCCAGCAGTGGGACACCCCGTAGGGGACAGCCCCAGCATTTT; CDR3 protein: CASSGTPRRGQPQHF
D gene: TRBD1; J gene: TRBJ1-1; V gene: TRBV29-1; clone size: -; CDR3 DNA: TGCAGCGTTGTGACGGGACAGGGGTCTGAAGCTTTCTTT; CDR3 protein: CSVVTGQGSEAFF
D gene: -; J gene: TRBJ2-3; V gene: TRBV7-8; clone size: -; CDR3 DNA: TGTGCCAGCAGCTTCACGGGACTTCCGACTGTTACAGATACGCAGTATTTT; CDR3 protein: CASSFTGLPTVTDTQYF
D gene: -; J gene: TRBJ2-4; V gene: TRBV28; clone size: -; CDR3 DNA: TGTGCCAGCCGCGAACAGACTAGCATTCAGTACTTC; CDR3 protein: CASREQTSIQYF
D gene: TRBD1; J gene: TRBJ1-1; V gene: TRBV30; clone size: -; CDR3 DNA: TGTGCCTGGAGTGTTATTCAGGGGGTCACTGAAGCTTTCTTT; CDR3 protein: CAWSVIQGVTEAFF
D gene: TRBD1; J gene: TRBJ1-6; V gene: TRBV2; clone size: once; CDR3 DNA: TGTGCCAGCAGTTGGGGGACAGGGGGCAATTCACCCCTCCACTTT; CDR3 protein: CASSWGTGGNSPLHF
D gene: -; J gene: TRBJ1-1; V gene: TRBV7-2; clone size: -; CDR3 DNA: TGTGCCAGCAGCTACAGGAGGAACACTGAAGCTTTCTTT; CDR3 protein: CASSYRRNTEAFF
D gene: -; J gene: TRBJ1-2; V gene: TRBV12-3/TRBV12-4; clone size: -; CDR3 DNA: TGTGCCAGCAGTTCCCGTCAGGGGTCTGGCTACACCTTC; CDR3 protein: CASSSRQGSGYTF
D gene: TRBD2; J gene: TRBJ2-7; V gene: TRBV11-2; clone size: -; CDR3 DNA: TGTGCCAGCAGCGGCGAAATAGCGGGGGGCTCCTTCTCCTACGAGCAGTACTTC; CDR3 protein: CASSGEIAGGSFSYEQYF
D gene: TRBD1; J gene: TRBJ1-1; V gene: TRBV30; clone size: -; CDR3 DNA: TGTGCCTGGAGTGTACCTGACAGGGTTATGGTGTGGGTCACTGAAGCTTTCTTT; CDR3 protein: CAWSVPDRVMVWVTEAFF
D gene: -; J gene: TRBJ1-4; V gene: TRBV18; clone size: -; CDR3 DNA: TGTGCCAGCTCACCACGGGGGGGTTATTACGAAAAACTGTTTTTT; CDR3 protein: CASSPRGGYYEKLFF
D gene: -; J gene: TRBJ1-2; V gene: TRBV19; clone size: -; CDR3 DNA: TGTGCCAGTAGTATGGGGACGGGAGCCCCCTATGGCTACACCTTC; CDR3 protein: CASSMGTGAPYGYTF
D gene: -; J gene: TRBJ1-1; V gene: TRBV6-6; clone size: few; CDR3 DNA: TGTGCCAGCAATCTTATGAACACTGAAGCTTTCTTT; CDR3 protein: CASNLMNTEAFF
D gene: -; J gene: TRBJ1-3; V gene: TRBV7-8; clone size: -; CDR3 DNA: TGTGCCAGCAGCGCCTCTAGAGTCGGCTCTGGAAACACCATATATTTT; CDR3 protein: CASSASRVGSGNTIYF
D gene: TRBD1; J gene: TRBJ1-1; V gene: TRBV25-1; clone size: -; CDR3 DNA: TGTGCCAGCAGCCACGGTGACAGGGGGTCTCGCACTGAAGCTTTCTTT; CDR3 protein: CASSHGDRGSRTEAFF
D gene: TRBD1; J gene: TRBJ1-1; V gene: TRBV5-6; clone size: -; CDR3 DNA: TGTGCCAGCAGCTTGGGGGACCTTTACAGGGGCGGCACTGAAGCTTTCTTT; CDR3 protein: CASSLGDLYRGGTEAFF
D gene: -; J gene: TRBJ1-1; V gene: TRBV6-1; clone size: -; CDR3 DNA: TGTGCCAGCAGTGAAGGGCGGGGCCTCACTGAAGCTTTCTTT; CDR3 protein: CASSEGRGLTEAFF
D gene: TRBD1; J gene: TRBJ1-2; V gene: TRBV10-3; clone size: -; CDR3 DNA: TGTGCCATCAGTGAGTCGTTGGGACAGCACACCTTC; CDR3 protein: CAISESLGQHTF
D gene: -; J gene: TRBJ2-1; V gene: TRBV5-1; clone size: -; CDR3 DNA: TGCGCCAGCAGCTGGCTAGCCTCGAGGGTGGATGAGCAGTTCTTC; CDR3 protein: CASSWLASRVDEQFF
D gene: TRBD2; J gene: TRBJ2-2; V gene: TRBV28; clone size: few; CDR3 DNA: TGTGCCACTAAACATAGCGGGGAGGGGACCGGGGAGCTGTTTTTT; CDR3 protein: CATKHSGEGTGELFF
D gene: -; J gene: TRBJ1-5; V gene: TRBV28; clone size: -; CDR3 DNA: TGTGCCAGCAGTGCCACAGGTTTCCTCAATCAGCCCCAGCATTTT; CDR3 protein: CASSATGFLNQPQHF
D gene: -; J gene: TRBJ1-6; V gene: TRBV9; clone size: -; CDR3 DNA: TGTGCCAGCAGCGGATCGGACAGAAATAATTCACCCCTCCACTTT; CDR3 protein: CASSGSDRNNSPLHF
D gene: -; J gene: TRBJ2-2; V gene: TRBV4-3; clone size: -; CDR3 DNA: TGCGCCAGCAGCCAACTAGCGACGAGCGGGGAGCTGTTTTTT; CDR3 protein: CASSQLATSGELFF
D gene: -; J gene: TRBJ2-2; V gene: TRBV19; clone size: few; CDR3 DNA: TGTGCCAGTAGGGGGGAGGCCGGGGAGCTGTTTTTT; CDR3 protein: CASRGEAGELFF
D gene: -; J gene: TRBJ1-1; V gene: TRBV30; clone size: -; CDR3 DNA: TGTGCCTGGGAGGGACACCCGAACACTGAAGCTTTCTTT; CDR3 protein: CAWEGHPNTEAFF
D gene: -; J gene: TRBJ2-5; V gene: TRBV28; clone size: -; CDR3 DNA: TGTGCCAGCAGTTTATTCTCCCTGCGGGACCATCAGGAGACCCAGTACTTC; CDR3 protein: CASSLFSLRDHQETQYF
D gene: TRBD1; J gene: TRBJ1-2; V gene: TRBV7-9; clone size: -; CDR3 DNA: TGTGCCAGCAGCTTGCCACGGGACAGCATCTATGGCTACACCTTC; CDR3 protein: CASSLPRDSIYGYTF